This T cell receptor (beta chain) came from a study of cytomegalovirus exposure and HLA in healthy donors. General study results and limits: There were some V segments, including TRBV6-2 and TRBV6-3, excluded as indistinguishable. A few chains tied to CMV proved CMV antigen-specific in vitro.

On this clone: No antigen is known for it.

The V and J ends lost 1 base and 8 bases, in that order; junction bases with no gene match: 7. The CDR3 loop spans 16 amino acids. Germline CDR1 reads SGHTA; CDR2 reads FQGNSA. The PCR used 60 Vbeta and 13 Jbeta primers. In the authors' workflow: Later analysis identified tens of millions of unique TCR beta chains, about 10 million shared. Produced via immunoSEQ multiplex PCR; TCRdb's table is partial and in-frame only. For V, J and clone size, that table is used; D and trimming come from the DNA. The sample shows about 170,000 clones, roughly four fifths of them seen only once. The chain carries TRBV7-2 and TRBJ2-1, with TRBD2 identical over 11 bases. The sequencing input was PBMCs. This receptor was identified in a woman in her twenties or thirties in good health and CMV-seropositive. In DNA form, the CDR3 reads TGTGCCAGCAGCTTAGGGCGTAGCGGGGGGGCGTATGAGCAGTTCTTC. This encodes CASSLGRSGGAYEQFF.